This T cell receptor beta chain was captured by sequencing in a study of OX40 agonist ivuxolimab in advanced cancers. Study background: An agonistic human IgG2 monoclonal antibody against OX40 (CD134) was given. Study outcomes and limitations: The work left the antigen specificity of expanded peripheral T cells undetermined. Relative to CD4+, CD8+ T cells held more expanded clones on average. Both blood CD4+ and CD8+ T cells showed clonal growth by week 6 at 0.1 to 3.0 mg/kg.

The CDR3 extends over 13 amino acids. Trimming removed 5 bases from V and 1 base from J, with 9 bases in between. Per the germline V gene, CDR1 is SGHNT and CDR2 is YYREEE (reference sequence). As to this clone: Its matching antigen is unknown.

Assay: immunoSEQ multiplex PCR; the TCRdb copy retains only in-frame clones and omits some. Seen here are under 100,000 clones, approximately 85% observed once, and the top ten hold 2% to 3%. This specimen consisted of CD4+ or CD8+ T cells sorted from blood, obtained in a trial of the OX40 agonist ivuxolimab. This receptor was taken from an adult with an advanced solid tumor such as melanoma, head and neck, liver or kidney cancer. V and J are TRBV5-4 and TRBJ2-5; D is unresolved. This CDR3 is CASSAVSQETQYF. The DNA of the CDR3 is TGTGCCAGCAGTGCCGTGTCCCAAGAGACCCAGTACTTC.